The 19 T cell receptor beta chains below were found in one sample sequenced in a study of T cell repertoires in cytomegalovirus infection (dated by TCRdb to between 2018 and 2021). Their specific antigens are unknown. The sample's treatment or condition, from its label and the paper: in vitro stimulation with specific CMV peptide epitopes to enrich CMV-specific T cells. Sequencing instrument: Illumina HiSeq 1500. TCRdb applied fastp at Q25 and MiXCR to the public reads, then kept only in-frame beta chains. Duplicate CDR3 protein sequences are folded into a single record with the most common DNA and genes. The sample includes some 800,000 distinct CDR3 sequences, with 32% observed a single time. 9.5% to 15% of the sample is taken by the ten largest. Sequenced material: cultured CD8+ T cells from PBMCs, taken from culture after CMV antigen stimulation. All receptors derive from a human donor in good health (CMV status not recorded). Some clones in this sample may be carry-over from other donors' samples.

This clonotype was detected a few times. The chain links TRBV6-6 to TRBJ2-7; 7 bases match TRBD2. J was trimmed by 2 bases and V by 0 bases; bases with no gene match: 4. Germline CDR1 MNHNY, CDR2 SVGAGI (reference sequence). The CDR3 runs 15 residues. The CDR3 DNA is TGTGCCAGCAGTTACTCGGGGGGGGAGGCCTACGAGCAGTACTTC. It yields the protein CASSYSGGEAYEQYF.

This clonotype was found a few times. The chain joins TRBV6-5 to TRBJ1-2; D is uncertain. Trimming took 5 bases from V and 8 from J, leaving 15 bases between them. Germline CDR1 reads MNHEY; CDR2 reads SVGAGI. This CDR3 has 13 amino acids. CDR3 region: CASSTHNIDGYTF. In nucleotides, the CDR3 is TGTGCCAGCAGTACCCACAACATTGACGGCTACACCTTC.

This clonotype appeared a few times. The DNA of the CDR3 is TGTGCCACCAGCAGAGCTGACGCACTCAATTCACCCCTCCACTTT. Its protein product is CATSRADALNSPLHF. This chain joins TRBV15 and TRBJ1-6, with no clear D. This CDR3 contains 15 residues. Trimming took off 1 base at V and 7 bases at J, with 11 bases between the two ends. The germline CDR1 and CDR2 sequences are LNHNV and YYDKDF (reference sequence).

This clonotype was seen repeatedly, ten times or more. This chain joins TRBV7-2 and TRBJ2-3, with TRBD1 identical over 9 bases. Trimming cost V 4 bases and J 2 bases; bases outside gene matches: 7. Germline V lookup: CDR1 SGHTA, CDR2 FQGNSA. This CDR3 comprises 16 residues. In DNA form, the CDR3 reads TGTGCCAGCAGCTCTCCCCGGGACAGGGCCACAGATACGCAGTATTTT. It yields the protein CASSSPRDRATDTQYF. Combining the CDR3 with reference TRBV7-2 and TRBJ2-3 gives the whole variable domain GAGVSQSPSNKVTEKGKDVELRCDPISGHTALYWYRQSLGQGLEFLIYFQGNSAPDKSGLPSDRFSAERTGGSVSTLTIQRTQQEDSAVYLCASSSPRDRATDTQYFGPGTRLTVL.

This chain links TRBV27 with TRBJ1-5; tentative D call: TRBD1 (6 bases). The V gene lost 6 bases and the J gene lost 2 bases, with 17 bases spanning the gap. The CDR3 runs 16 residues. Germline V CDR1 and CDR2: MNHEY, SMNVEV (reference sequence). CDR3 DNA sequence: TGTGCCAGCAGCCGCAAATCGGACAGACGCAATCAGCCCCAGCATTTT. As protein: CASSRKSDRRNQPQHF.

This chain links TRBV6-6 with TRBJ2-1; D is uncertain. The germline gives CDR1 MNHNY, CDR2 SVGAGI (reference sequence). With 2 bases removed from V and 8 bases from J, the gap between germline ends came to 10 bases. The CDR3 is 13 residues long. For the CDR3, the DNA is TGTGCCAGCAGTTACCTTAGTATGGATGAGCAGTTCTTC. This translates into CASSYLSMDEQFF.

The V call is TRBV27, the J call TRBJ1-1; D remains ambiguous. Per germline, CDR1 MNHEY and CDR2 SMNVEV (reference sequence). The CDR3 spans 14 residues. The germline V and J ends were trimmed by 4 bases and 1 base, with 10 bases remaining between them. The chain's CDR3 is CASSSRHSNTEAFF. CDR3 in DNA: TGTGCCAGCAGTTCTAGACACTCGAACACTGAAGCTTTCTTT.

This chain connects TRBV7-6 to TRBJ2-5; TRBD1 agrees at 8 bases. V was pared by 4 bases and J by 4 bases, with 17 bases of the junction left unmatched. Germline CDR1 reads SGHVS; CDR2 reads FNYEAQ. This CDR3 is 18 amino acids long. CDR3 coding DNA: TGTGCCAGCAGCTCTCCGGGACAGGACCACCTGATGGGAGAGACCCAGTACTTC. Translated, it gives CASSSPGQDHLMGETQYF.

This clonotype occurred many times. V usage is TRBV27 and J usage is TRBJ2-3; TRBD2 matches 7 bases. This CDR3 spans 14 amino acids. V dropped 3 bases and J dropped 5; count of bases not matched to a gene: 5. The V gene's germline CDR1 is MNHEY and CDR2 SMNVEV (reference sequence). The CDR3, as DNA: TGTGCCAGCAGTTTGGGAGGGGCCAGAGATACGCAGTATTTT. This sequence encodes CASSLGGARDTQYF.

This clonotype turned up a few times. The rearrangement links TRBV3-1 to TRBJ2-1; maybe TRBD2 (6 bases). Deletions cut 0 bases from V and 0 bases from J, with 12 bases between. The CDR3 is 17 amino acids. The V gene's germline CDR1 is LGHDT and CDR2 YNNKEL (reference sequence). This CDR3 reads CASSQDVAVISYNEQFF. In nucleotides, the CDR3 is TGTGCCAGCAGCCAAGATGTAGCGGTAATCTCCTACAATGAGCAGTTCTTC.

In this sample, this clonotype turned up a few times. The chain carries TRBV9 and TRBJ1-4; no clear D gene. Germline V gene sequence: CDR1 SGDLS, CDR2 YYNGEE. With 0 bases removed from V and 0 bases from J, the gap between germline ends came to 12 bases. This CDR3 is 17 amino acids long. The CDR3 region is CASSVGSGSATNEKLFF. As DNA, the CDR3 is TGTGCCAGCAGCGTAGGGTCAGGATCGGCAACTAATGAAAAACTGTTTTTT.

This clonotype was seen only a few times. The chain combines TRBV6-1 with TRBJ2-7; 7 nucleotides agree with TRBD1. Trimming cost V 3 bases and J 2 bases; bases outside gene matches: 10. The CDR3 consists of 16 residues. CDR1 MNHNS and CDR2 SASEGT come from the germline V gene. The CDR3 DNA follows: TGTGCCAGCAGTGATCCTTCCCCGGACAGGACCTACGAGCAGTACGTC. Its protein is CASSDPSPDRTYEQYV.

This clonotype was detected ten times or more. The genes are TRBV7-8 and TRBJ2-1; 14 bases align to TRBD2. J was trimmed by 8 bases and V by 2 bases; bases with no gene match: 2. CDR1 and CDR2 from the germline V gene are SGHVS and FQNEAQ. CDR3 size: 15 residues. CDR3 sequence reads: CASSLRTSGGHEQFF. The CDR3 nucleotides read TGTGCCAGCAGCTTAAGGACTAGCGGGGGGCATGAGCAGTTCTTC.

This clonotype was found a few times. J is TRBJ1-5 and V is TRBV27; D is possibly TRBD1 (5 bases). The V gene's germline CDR1 is MNHEY and CDR2 SMNVEV (reference sequence). The CDR3 has 15 amino acids. The V end lost 7 bases, the J end lost 0 bases, and 13 bases lay between the germline ends. The CDR3, as DNA: TGTGCCAGCAAGAGCCAGACAGCTAGCAATCAGCCCCAGCATTTT. Translated, it gives CASKSQTASNQPQHF.

The rearrangement links TRBV7-9 to TRBJ2-7, with 11 bases fitting TRBD1. With 6 bases clipped from V and 0 bases from J, the junction kept 1 base outside the gene matches. Germline V gene sequence: CDR1 SEHNR, CDR2 FQNEAQ (reference sequence). The CDR3 has 14 amino acids. Here the CDR3 DNA reads TGTGCCAGCAGGGGGACAGGGGGCTCCTACGAGCAGTACTTC. Its translation: CASRGTGGSYEQYF.

V is TRBV19 and J is TRBJ1-1; TRBD1 is a possible D gene (5 bases). V shed 7 bases and J shed 0 bases, with 12 bases lying between them. This CDR3 has 14 amino acids. Germline values: CDR1 LNHDA, CDR2 SQIVND (reference sequence). This CDR3 reads CASNPTELNTEAFF. Written as DNA, the CDR3 is TGTGCCAGTAACCCGACAGAGCTGAACACTGAAGCTTTCTTT.

V usage is TRBV24-1 and J usage is TRBJ2-1; 15 bases align to TRBD2. The junction had 11 bases not matched to a gene; V was cut back by 1 base and J by 8 bases. CDR1 KGHDR and CDR2 SFDVKD come from the germline V gene. This CDR3 is built from 19 residues. CDR3 nucleotide sequence: TGTGCCACCAGTGATTTCCCCCCTCGGACTAGCGGGGGGGTCGATGAGCAGTTCTTC. It encodes CATSDFPPRTSGGVDEQFF.

This clonotype was seen a handful of times. The V call is TRBV7-3, the J call TRBJ2-7; 9 bases are shared with TRBD1. Germline assignment: CDR1 SGHTA and CDR2 FQGTGA. The CDR3 totals 16 residues. The V and J ends lost 1 base and 0 bases, in that order; junction bases with no gene match: 4. The CDR3: CASSLRGQGDSYEQYV. CDR3 nucleotide sequence: TGTGCCAGCAGCTTAAGGGGACAGGGAGACTCCTACGAGCAGTACGTC.

The rearrangement joins TRBV15 to TRBJ1-2, with D unresolved. V lost 3 bases to trimming and J lost 2 bases, with 16 bases between them. Germline assignment: CDR1 LNHNV and CDR2 YYDKDF (reference sequence). The CDR3 has 16 residues. The CDR3: CATSSPNEEQNYGYTF. The CDR3 DNA sequence: TGTGCCACCAGCAGCCCAAATGAGGAGCAGAACTATGGCTACACCTTC.